This T cell receptor beta chain is drawn from a study of cytomegalovirus exposure and HLA in healthy donors. Study-level findings and limits: Some TCR beta chains (more than 150 of them) were listed as cytomegalovirus-associated. The classifier reportedly diagnosed cytomegalovirus status with high sensitivity and specificity.

The assay was immunoSEQ multiplex PCR, and TCRdb's table has in-frame clones only and misses some. Among about 160,000 clones listed, around 82% were seen once. Comments on this clone: Its antigen is unidentified.

Sequenced input: PBMCs. The TCR originated in a man aged 30-40 years in good health and CMV-seropositive.

The CDR3 DNA reads TGTGCCAGCAGCCCCCGGACTTCTTCAAACATTCAGTACTTC. This translates into CASSPRTSSNIQYF. The chain recombines TRBV9 with TRBJ2-4; TRBD2 is a possible D gene (5 bases). The CDR3 covers 14 residues. V was clipped by 4 bases and J by 6 bases, with 14 bases between them. Germline V gives CDR1 SGDLS, CDR2 YYNGEE.